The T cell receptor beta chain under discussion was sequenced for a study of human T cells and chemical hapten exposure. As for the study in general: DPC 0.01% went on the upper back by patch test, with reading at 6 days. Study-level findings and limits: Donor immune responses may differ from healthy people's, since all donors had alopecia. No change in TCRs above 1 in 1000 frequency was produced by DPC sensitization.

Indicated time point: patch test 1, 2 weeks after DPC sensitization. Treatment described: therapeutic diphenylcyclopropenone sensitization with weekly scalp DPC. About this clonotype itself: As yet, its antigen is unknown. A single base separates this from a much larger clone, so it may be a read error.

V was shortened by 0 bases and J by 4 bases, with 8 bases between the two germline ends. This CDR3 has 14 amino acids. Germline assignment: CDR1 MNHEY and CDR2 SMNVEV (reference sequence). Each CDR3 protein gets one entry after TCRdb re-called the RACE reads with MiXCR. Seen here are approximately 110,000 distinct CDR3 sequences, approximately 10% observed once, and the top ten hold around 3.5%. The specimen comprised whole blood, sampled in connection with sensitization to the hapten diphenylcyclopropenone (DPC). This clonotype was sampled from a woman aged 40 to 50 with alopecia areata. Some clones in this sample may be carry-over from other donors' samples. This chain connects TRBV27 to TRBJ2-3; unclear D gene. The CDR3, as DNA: TGTGCCAGCAGTTTATCGATCTTGGCAGATACGCAGTATTTT. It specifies CASSLSILADTQYF.